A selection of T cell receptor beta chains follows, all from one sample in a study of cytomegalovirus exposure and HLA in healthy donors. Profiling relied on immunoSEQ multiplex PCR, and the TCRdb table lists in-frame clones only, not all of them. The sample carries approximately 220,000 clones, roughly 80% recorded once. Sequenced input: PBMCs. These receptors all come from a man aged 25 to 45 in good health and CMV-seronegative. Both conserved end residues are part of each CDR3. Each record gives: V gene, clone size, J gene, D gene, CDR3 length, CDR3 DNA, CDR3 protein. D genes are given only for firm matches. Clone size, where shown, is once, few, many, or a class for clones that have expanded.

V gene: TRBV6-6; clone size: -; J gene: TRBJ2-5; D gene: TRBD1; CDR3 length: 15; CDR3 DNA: TGTGCCAGCAGTTTCCCACAGGGGGTATGGGAGACCCAGTACTTC; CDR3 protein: CASSFPQGVWETQYF
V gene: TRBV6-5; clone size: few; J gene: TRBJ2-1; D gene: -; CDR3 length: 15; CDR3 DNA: TGTGCCAGCAGTTCCCCAGGGGTATTCTACAATGAGCAGTTCTTC; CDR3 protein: CASSSPGVFYNEQFF
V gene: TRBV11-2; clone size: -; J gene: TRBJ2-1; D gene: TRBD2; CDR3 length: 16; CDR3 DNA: TGTGCCAGCAGCCGTTTGCCGGGACTAGCGGTCGATGAGCAGTTCTTC; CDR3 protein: CASSRLPGLAVDEQFF
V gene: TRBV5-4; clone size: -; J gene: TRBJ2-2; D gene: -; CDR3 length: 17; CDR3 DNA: TGTGCCAGCAGCCACGAAGCTAGTGGGGGCAGCACCGGGGAGCTGTTTTTT; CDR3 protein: CASSHEASGGSTGELFF
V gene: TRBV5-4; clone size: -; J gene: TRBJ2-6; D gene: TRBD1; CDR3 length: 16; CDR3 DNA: TGTGCCAGCAGCTTCGACAGGGGGTCGGGGGCCAGCGTCCTGACTTTC; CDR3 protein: CASSFDRGSGASVLTF
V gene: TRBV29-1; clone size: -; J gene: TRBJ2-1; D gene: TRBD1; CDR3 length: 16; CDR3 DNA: TGCAACAAGCCGCCCCCGACAGGGATGCAGCTGAATGAGCAGTTCTTC; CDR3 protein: CNKPPPTGMQLNEQFF
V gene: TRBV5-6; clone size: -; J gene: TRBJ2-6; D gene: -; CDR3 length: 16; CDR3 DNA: TGTGCCAGCAGGCGGAGAGACGTTTCTGGGGCCAACGTCCTGACTTTC; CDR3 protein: CASRRRDVSGANVLTF
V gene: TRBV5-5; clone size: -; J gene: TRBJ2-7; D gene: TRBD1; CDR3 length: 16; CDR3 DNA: TGTGCCAGCAGCTTTACGGGGACAGGGGACTCTTACGAGCAGTACTTC; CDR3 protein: CASSFTGTGDSYEQYF
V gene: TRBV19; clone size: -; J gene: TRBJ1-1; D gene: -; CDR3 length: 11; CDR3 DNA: TGTGCCGTAACCAGGAACACTGAAGCTTTCTTT; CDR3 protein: CAVTRNTEAFF
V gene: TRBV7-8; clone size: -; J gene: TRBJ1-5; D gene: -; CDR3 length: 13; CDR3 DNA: TGTGCCAGCAGCTTAACAGACAATCAGCCCCAGCATTTT; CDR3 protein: CASSLTDNQPQHF
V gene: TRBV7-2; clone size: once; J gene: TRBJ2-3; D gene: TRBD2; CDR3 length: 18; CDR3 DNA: TGTGCCAGCAGCCCAACGAGACTAGCGGGGGGGCCCCCAGATACGCAGTATTTT; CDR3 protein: CASSPTRLAGGPPDTQYF
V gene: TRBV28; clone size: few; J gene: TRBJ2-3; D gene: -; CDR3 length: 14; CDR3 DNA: TGTGCCAGCAGTAGCGGGTCTAGCACAGATACGCAGTATTTT; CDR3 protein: CASSSGSSTDTQYF
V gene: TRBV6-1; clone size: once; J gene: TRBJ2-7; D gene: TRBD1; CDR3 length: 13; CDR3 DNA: TGTGCCAGCAGTGAAAGGGACAGCTACGAGCAGTACTTC; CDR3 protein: CASSERDSYEQYF
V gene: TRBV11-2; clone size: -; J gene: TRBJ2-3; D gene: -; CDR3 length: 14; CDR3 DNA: TGTGCCAGCAGCCTCGGGGAGTCCACAGATACGCAGTATTTT; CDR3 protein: CASSLGESTDTQYF
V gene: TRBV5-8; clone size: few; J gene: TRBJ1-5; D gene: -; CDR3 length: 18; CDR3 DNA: TGTGCCAGCAGCTTAATTGTAAAGGGAGGGCGTAGCAATCAGCCCCAGCATTTT; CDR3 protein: CASSLIVKGGRSNQPQHF
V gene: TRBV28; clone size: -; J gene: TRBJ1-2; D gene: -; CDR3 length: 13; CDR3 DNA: TGTGCCAGCACCTCTTACAGTCCCTATGGCTACACCTTC; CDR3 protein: CASTSYSPYGYTF
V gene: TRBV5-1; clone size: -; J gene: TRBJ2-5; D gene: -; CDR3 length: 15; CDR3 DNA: TGCGCCAGCAGCTTGGTTTGGAGAGAATCAGAGACCCAGTACTTC; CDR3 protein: CASSLVWRESETQYF
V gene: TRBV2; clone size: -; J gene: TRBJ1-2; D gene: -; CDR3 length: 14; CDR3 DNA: TGTGCCAGCAGTGGATCGGGGGCTAACTATGGCTACACCTTC; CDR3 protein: CASSGSGANYGYTF
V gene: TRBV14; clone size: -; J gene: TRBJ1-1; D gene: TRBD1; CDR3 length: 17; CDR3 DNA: TGTGCCAGCAGCCTCTGGACAGGGGCACTAATGAACACTGAAGCTTTCTTT; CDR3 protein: CASSLWTGALMNTEAFF
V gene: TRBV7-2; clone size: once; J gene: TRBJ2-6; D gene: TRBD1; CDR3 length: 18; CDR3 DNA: TGTGCCAGCAGCTGGTTTCGACAGGGAAGCTCTGGGGCCAGCGTCCTGACTTTC; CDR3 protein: CASSWFRQGSSGASVLTF
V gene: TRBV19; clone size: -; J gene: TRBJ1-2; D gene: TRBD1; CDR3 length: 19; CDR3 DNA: TGTGCCAGTAGTCCGATCCCGGGACAGTCTCACCGACTGCTCTATGGCTACACCTTC; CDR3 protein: CASSPIPGQSHRLLYGYTF
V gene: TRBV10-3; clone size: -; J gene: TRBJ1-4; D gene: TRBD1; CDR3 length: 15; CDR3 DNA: TGTGCCATCAGTGAAACAGGGGGCCTTGGGGAAAAACTGTTTTTT; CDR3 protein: CAISETGGLGEKLFF
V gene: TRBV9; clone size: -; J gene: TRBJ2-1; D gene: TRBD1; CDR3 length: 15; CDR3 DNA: TGTGCCAGCAGCGTAGCAGGGGGCGAGAACAATGAGCAGTTCTTC; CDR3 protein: CASSVAGGENNEQFF
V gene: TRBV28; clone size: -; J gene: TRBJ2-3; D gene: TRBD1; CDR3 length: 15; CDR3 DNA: TGTGCCAGCAGCCCGGGACAGGGAGCCCTGGATACGCAGTATTTT; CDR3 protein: CASSPGQGALDTQYF
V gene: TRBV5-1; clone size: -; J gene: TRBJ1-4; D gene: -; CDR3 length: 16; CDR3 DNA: TGCGCCAGCACCCAGATCGGGGTTGCAACTAATGAAAAACTGTTTTTT; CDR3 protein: CASTQIGVATNEKLFF
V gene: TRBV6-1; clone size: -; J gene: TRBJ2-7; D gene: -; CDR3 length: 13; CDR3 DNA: TGTGCCAGCAGTCCCGGGCCTAGGGGCGAGCAGTACTTC; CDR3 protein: CASSPGPRGEQYF